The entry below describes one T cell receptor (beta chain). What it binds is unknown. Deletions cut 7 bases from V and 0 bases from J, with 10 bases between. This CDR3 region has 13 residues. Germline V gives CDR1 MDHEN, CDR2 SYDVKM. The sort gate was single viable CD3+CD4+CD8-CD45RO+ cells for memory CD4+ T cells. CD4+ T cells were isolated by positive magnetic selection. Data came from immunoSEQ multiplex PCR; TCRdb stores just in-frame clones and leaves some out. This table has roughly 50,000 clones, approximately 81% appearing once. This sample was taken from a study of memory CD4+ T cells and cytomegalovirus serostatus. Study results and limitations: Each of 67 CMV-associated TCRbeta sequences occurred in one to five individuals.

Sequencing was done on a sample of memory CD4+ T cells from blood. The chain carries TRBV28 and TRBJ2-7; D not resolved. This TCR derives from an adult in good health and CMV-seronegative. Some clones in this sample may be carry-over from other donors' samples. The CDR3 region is CASKADTSYEQYF. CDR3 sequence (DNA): TGTGCCAGCAAAGCCGACACCTCCTACGAGCAGTACTTC.